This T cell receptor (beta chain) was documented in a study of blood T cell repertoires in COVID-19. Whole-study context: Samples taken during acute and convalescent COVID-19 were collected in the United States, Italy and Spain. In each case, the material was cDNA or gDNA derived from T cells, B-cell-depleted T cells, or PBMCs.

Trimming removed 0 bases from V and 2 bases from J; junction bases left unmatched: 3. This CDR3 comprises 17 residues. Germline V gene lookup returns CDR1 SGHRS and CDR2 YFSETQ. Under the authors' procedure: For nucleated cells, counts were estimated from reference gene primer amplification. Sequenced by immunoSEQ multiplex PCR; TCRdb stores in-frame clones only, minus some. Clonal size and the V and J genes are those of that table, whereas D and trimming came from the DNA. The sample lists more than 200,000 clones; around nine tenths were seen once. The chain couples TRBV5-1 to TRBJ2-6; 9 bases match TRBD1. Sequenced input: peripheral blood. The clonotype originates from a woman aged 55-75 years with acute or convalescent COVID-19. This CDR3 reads CASSLGTGVAGANVLTF. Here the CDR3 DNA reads TGCGCCAGCAGCTTGGGGACAGGGGTTGCTGGGGCCAACGTCCTGACTTTC.